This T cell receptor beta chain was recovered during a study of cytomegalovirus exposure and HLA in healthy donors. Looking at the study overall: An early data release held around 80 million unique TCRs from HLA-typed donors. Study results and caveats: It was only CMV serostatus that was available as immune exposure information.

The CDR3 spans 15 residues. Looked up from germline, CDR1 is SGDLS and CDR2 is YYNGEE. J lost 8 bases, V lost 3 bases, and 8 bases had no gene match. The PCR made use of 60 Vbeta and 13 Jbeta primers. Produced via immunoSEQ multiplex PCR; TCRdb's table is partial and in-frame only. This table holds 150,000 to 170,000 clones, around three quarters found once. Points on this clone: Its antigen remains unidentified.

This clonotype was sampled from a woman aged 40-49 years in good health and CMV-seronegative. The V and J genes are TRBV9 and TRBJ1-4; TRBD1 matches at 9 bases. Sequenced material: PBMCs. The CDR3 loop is CASSGEDRGDEKLFF. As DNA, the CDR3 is TGTGCCAGCAGCGGAGAGGACAGGGGAGACGAAAAACTGTTTTTT.